Sequencing of this T cell receptor beta chain was carried out in a study of blood T cell repertoires in COVID-19. This table comes from immunoSEQ multiplex PCR, and its TCRdb copy is limited to in-frame clones, with some not included. The sample holds about 200,000 clones, about 93% seen once. V dropped 3 bases and J dropped 3; count of bases not matched to a gene: 10. The CDR3 totals 16 residues. Germline CDR1 is MNHNS and CDR2 is SASEGT. This sequence joins TRBV6-1 and TRBJ1-1; 7 bases are a match to TRBD1. This sequence originates from a man aged 25-40 years with COVID-19, enrolled during active disease. The material sequenced was peripheral blood. CDR3 loop: CASSETGNVGDTEAFF. CDR3 bases: TGTGCCAGCAGTGAGACAGGGAACGTTGGGGACACTGAAGCTTTCTTT.